This T cell receptor (beta chain) emerged from a study of T cells in Graves' hyperthyroidism and ophthalmopathy. This clonotype has only one observation. Antigen unknown. Overall study findings and caveats: Most clonotypes expanded in the thyroid (above 0.001) were also present in blood.

The source material, RNA transcripts, was used to amplify TCR beta CDR3 regions. The HTBI set primed first-round TCR CDR3 RT-PCR. Each CDR3 protein is one row after TCRdb ran MiXCR on the multiplex PCR reads. The sample carries about 840,000 distinct CDR3 sequences, roughly 40% recorded once. The sequenced sample consisted of blood. This clonotype was sampled from a man aged 18 to 30 with Graves' hyperthyroidism.

The CDR3 DNA is TGTGCCAGCAGCTGGGGGGGACTAGCGGGAGGGACCGGGGAGCTGTTTTTT. It specifies CASSWGGLAGGTGELFF. V is TRBV7-2 and J is TRBJ2-2; 16 positions agree with TRBD2. The germline V gene has CDR1 SGHTA and CDR2 FQGNSA. Trimming removed 4 bases from V and 5 bases from J; junction bases left unmatched: 4. The CDR3 loop spans 17 amino acids. The full variable domain, rest sourced from reference TRBV7-2 and TRBJ2-2, is GAGVSQSPSNKVTEKGKDVELRCDPISGHTALYWYRQSLGQGLEFLIYFQGNSAPDKSGLPSDRFSAERTGGSVSTLTIQRTQQEDSAVYLCASSWGGLAGGTGELFFGEGSRLTVL.